This entry concerns a single TCR beta chain. Its antigen is currently unknown. As for time point: late sampling 161 to 241 days after vaccination in a few convalescent patients. Specified treatment: roughly 11-day PBMC culture with coronavirus spike peptide pools or control peptides (ViraFEST assay). With 4 bases clipped from V and 2 bases from J, the junction kept 10 bases outside the gene matches. Germline CDR1 is LNHDA and CDR2 is SQIVND (reference sequence). The CDR3 runs to 16 residues. The data were taken from a study of vaccination and CD4 T cells after COVID-19. Study context: Nasal swab PCR identified SARS-CoV-2 in the convalescent patients, of whom nine were mild and one severe.

Cultured CD4+ T cell DNA was sequenced using the Oncomine TCR Beta short-read assay. Using its own MiXCR run on the PCR reads, TCRdb lists one record per CDR3 protein. The sample carries 25,000 or so distinct CDR3 sequences, over 30% recorded once. V and J are TRBV19 and TRBJ1-2, with TRBD1 matching over 7 bases. Sequenced material: CD4+ T cells from blood, cultured in vitro, taken about 7 months after SARS-CoV-2 vaccination. The sequence came from a human donor who had recovered from COVID-19. CDR3 loop: CASSKVTGDRNYGYTF. As DNA, the CDR3 is TGTGCCAGTAGTAAGGTGACCGGGGACAGAAACTATGGCTACACCTTC.